Sequencing of this T cell receptor beta chain was carried out in a study of technical replicates of blood from a few donors. Method: immunoSEQ multiplex PCR; TCRdb's copy keeps in-frame clones and lacks some. This sample has some 80,000 clones, with about 97% found just once. The count of this clone is one. This CDR3 region has 16 residues. With 2 bases removed from V and 5 bases from J, the gap between germline ends came to 18 bases. Germline CDR1 reads MGHRA; CDR2 reads YSYEKL. The TCR was taken from a human donor in good health. J is TRBJ1-1 and V is TRBV4-1; D perhaps matches TRBD1 (5 bases). The sample was T cells isolated from PBMCs. The CDR3 region is CASSQLDGGSRTEAFF. The CDR3 DNA follows: TGCGCCAGCAGCCAACTCGACGGGGGGAGTAGGACTGAAGCTTTCTTT.